The clone carrying this T cell receptor (beta chain) has a handful of counts. The sample is drawn from a study of T cells in Graves' hyperthyroidism and ophthalmopathy. CDR3 size: 15 residues. Germline V gene data show CDR1 as LNHDA and CDR2 as SQIVND (reference sequence). The ends were cut back, 4 bases at V and 5 bases at J, with 17 bases in the middle. The source material, RNA transcripts, was used to amplify TCR beta CDR3 regions. Carried out on the TCR CDR3, a first-round RT-PCR used the HTBI primer set. TCRdb redid the calling of the multiplex PCR reads with MiXCR, one entry per CDR3 protein. The data hold nearly 250,000 distinct CDR3 sequences, with 15% to 20% observed a single time.

The chain recombines TRBV19 with TRBJ2-5; tentative D call: TRBD1 (5 bases). Source material: blood. The TCR was taken from a woman aged 18-29 years with Graves' ophthalmopathy. DNA of the CDR3: TGTGCCAGTAGTAAAGGGGTTATCACAAGTGAGACCCAGTACTTC. This encodes CASSKGVITSETQYF.